This is a list of T cell receptor beta chains from one sample in a study of T-cell memory formation after mild COVID-19. TCRdb fed the 5' RACE reads into MiXCR, producing one record per CDR3 protein. The table shows 300,000 to 400,000 distinct CDR3 sequences, with approximately 29% occurring only once. The specimen was PBMCs or a T cell subset sorted from them (not recorded which). The receptors were gathered from an adult woman who had mild COVID-19 (a few samples of this study predate the infection). Cell type and time point are not known. The CDR3 runs from the conserved cysteine through the conserved F or W. Each record gives: J gene, D gene, V gene, clone size, CDR3 protein, CDR3 DNA. A D gene is named only where the DNA matches it firmly. Clone size is shown for a subset of rows, as once, few, many or a class of expanded clone.

J: TRBJ2-7
D: TRBD1
V: TRBV20-1
size: NA
CDR3: CSAPGTGGPYEQYF
DNA: TGCAGTGCACCAGGGACAGGGGGACCCTACGAGCAGTACTTC

J: TRBJ2-7
D: TRBD2
V: TRBV15
size: NA
CDR3: CATSRSGLAGGEQYF
DNA: TGTGCCACCAGCAGATCGGGACTAGCGGGAGGCGAGCAGTACTTC

J: TRBJ1-1
D: TRBD1
V: TRBV5-1
size: few
CDR3: CASSRTGGGNTEAFF
DNA: TGCGCCAGCAGCCGTACAGGGGGCGGAAACACTGAAGCTTTCTTT

J: TRBJ2-2
D: TRBD1
V: TRBV24-1
size: few
CDR3: CATSDPTGPGELFF
DNA: TGTGCCACCAGTGACCCGACAGGGCCCGGGGAGCTGTTTTTT

J: TRBJ2-5
D: NA
V: TRBV10-3
size: NA
CDR3: CAIRVAAQETQYF
DNA: TGTGCCATCAGAGTAGCGGCTCAAGAGACCCAGTACTTC

J: TRBJ1-5
D: NA
V: TRBV12-3/TRBV12-4
size: NA
CDR3: CASSLWGAAGQPQHF
DNA: TGTGCCAGCAGTTTATGGGGGGCGGCGGGACAGCCCCAGCATTTT

J: TRBJ2-7
D: TRBD2
V: TRBV24-1
size: NA
CDR3: CATSDSPGGAYEQYF
DNA: TGTGCCACCAGTGATTCCCCCGGGGGGGCCTACGAGCAGTACTTC

J: TRBJ2-1
D: TRBD2
V: TRBV24-1
size: NA
CDR3: CATSDLREGRNEQFF
DNA: TGTGCCACCAGTGATTTACGGGAGGGCCGAAATGAGCAGTTCTTC

J: TRBJ2-1
D: NA
V: TRBV3-1
size: few
CDR3: CASSGSNEQFF
DNA: TGTGCCAGCAGCGGATCGAATGAGCAGTTCTTC

J: TRBJ2-3
D: TRBD2
V: TRBV5-8
size: many
CDR3: CASSLSVAGRAQYF
DNA: TGTGCCAGCAGCTTAAGCGTAGCGGGCAGGGCGCAGTATTTT

J: TRBJ1-2
D: NA
V: TRBV7-9
size: few
CDR3: CASSSPAAPGYTF
DNA: TGTGCCAGCAGCTCTCCAGCAGCGCCTGGCTACACCTTC

J: TRBJ2-7
D: TRBD2
V: TRBV20-1
size: few
CDR3: CSAFLAGAPFEQYF
DNA: TGCAGTGCTTTCCTAGCGGGAGCCCCCTTCGAGCAGTACTTC

J: TRBJ1-2
D: NA
V: TRBV6-1
size: NA
CDR3: CASSEMSGTAYGYTF
DNA: TGTGCCAGCAGTGAAATGAGTGGGACCGCCTATGGCTACACCTTC

J: TRBJ1-5
D: NA
V: TRBV6-1
size: NA
CDR3: CASRPDISGNQPQHF
DNA: TGTGCCAGCAGACCAGACATATCGGGCAATCAGCCCCAGCATTTT

J: TRBJ1-1
D: TRBD1
V: TRBV5-1
size: NA
CDR3: CASKEWTGLNTEAFF
DNA: TGCGCCAGCAAGGAATGGACAGGGCTGAACACTGAAGCTTTCTTT

J: TRBJ2-2
D: NA
V: TRBV20-1
size: NA
CDR3: CSSSPGGWGTGELFF
DNA: TGCAGTTCCTCCCCCGGGGGATGGGGCACCGGGGAGCTGTTTTTT

J: TRBJ2-3
D: TRBD2
V: TRBV9
size: few
CDR3: CASSVSGGPDTDTQYF
DNA: TGTGCCAGCAGCGTAAGCGGGGGGCCGGACACAGATACGCAGTATTTT

J: TRBJ2-5
D: NA
V: TRBV5-5
size: few
CDR3: CASSSPGLRKTQYF
DNA: TGTGCCAGCAGCTCACCGGGACTCCGAAAGACCCAGTACTTC

J: TRBJ2-5
D: NA
V: TRBV3-1
size: NA
CDR3: CASSQDGTLYQETQYF
DNA: TGTGCCAGCAGCCAAGATGGGACCCTGTACCAAGAGACCCAGTACTTC

J: TRBJ2-7
D: NA
V: TRBV5-1
size: NA
CDR3: CASSMTSFDEQYF
DNA: TGCGCCAGCAGCATGACTAGTTTCGACGAGCAGTACTTC

J: TRBJ1-6
D: NA
V: TRBV5-5
size: NA
CDR3: CASSPTSGSLNSPLHF
DNA: TGTGCCAGCAGTCCCACCAGTGGCAGTCTTAATTCACCCCTCCACTTT

J: TRBJ1-2
D: NA
V: TRBV12-3/TRBV12-4
size: few
CDR3: CASSFSSGHYGYTF
DNA: TGTGCCAGCAGTTTTTCTTCTGGGCACTATGGCTACACCTTC